The 22 T cell receptor beta chains presented below share a single source sample, sequenced in a study of glioma-infiltrating T cells after dendritic cell vaccination. The assay was immunoSEQ multiplex PCR, and TCRdb's table has in-frame clones only and misses some. The sample has roughly 38,000 clones, approximately 82% seen once. The input for sequencing was blood, taken before dendritic cell vaccination. The receptors derive from a human donor with glioblastoma.

The J gene is TRBJ1-2, the V gene TRBV27; TRBD1 aligns across 9 bases. The CDR3 is 16 amino acids. J gave up 0 bases and V 3 bases, and 5 bases lay outside the gene matches. The germline V gene has CDR1 MNHEY and CDR2 SMNVEV (reference sequence). The CDR3 loop reads CASSFLQGAPNYGYTF. The CDR3 nucleotides read TGTGCCAGCAGTTTCCTACAGGGGGCGCCTAACTATGGCTACACCTTC.

J is TRBJ1-1 and V is TRBV27; D is unclear. V was shortened by 0 bases and J by 0 bases, with 11 bases between the two germline ends. Germline assignment: CDR1 MNHEY and CDR2 SMNVEV (reference sequence). This CDR3 is 16 amino acids long. In DNA, the CDR3 is TGTGCCAGCAGTTTATCAGCAGGCAGGATGAACACTGAAGCTTTCTTT. This encodes CASSLSAGRMNTEAFF.

This clone was counted a few times. The CDR3 DNA sequence: TGTGCCAGCAGTGAAGCAGGAGGTCGCTATGGCTACACCTTC. Protein: CASSEAGGRYGYTF. This chain joins TRBV2 and TRBJ1-2; no definite D call. The CDR3 is 14 residues long. The V gene's germline CDR1 is SNHLY and CDR2 FYNNEI. The V and J ends lost 0 bases and 4 bases respectively, with 9 bases between them.

The CDR3 bases are TGTGCCAGCAGCTTAGGGACAGGGGTTGGGTATGGCTACACCTTC. Its protein product is CASSLGTGVGYGYTF. V is TRBV7-8 and J is TRBJ1-2; 9 nucleotides match TRBD1. The trim removed 1 base at V and 5 bases at J, leaving 5 bases unmatched. Per the germline V gene, CDR1 is SGHVS and CDR2 is FQNEAQ. This CDR3 has 15 residues.

The chain recombines TRBV5-1 with TRBJ2-5; no clear D gene. Germline lookup yields CDR1 SGHRS and CDR2 YFSETQ. The CDR3 contains 11 residues. Deletions cut 5 bases from V and 5 bases from J, with 7 bases between. The CDR3 loop reads CASRVGETQYF. DNA for the CDR3: TGCGCCAGCAGGGTCGGGGAGACCCAGTACTTC.

The rearrangement uses TRBV28 and TRBJ1-3; D gene unclear. CDR1 and CDR2 from the germline V gene are MDHEN and SYDVKM. Trimming left V 6 bases short and J 2 bases short, with 14 bases between. This CDR3 region has 15 residues. As DNA, the CDR3 is TGTGCCAGCAGGCATCCTTCCGGGACTGGAAACACCATATATTTT. It is translated as CASRHPSGTGNTIYF.

The chain links TRBV9 to TRBJ2-2; unclear D gene. V lost 0 bases and J 1 base, leaving 4 bases between the germline ends. The CDR3 has 14 amino acids. CDR1 and CDR2 from the germline V gene are SGDLS and YYNGEE. Written as DNA, the CDR3 is TGTGCCAGCAGCGTAGCAGGGAACACCGGGGAGCTGTTTTTT. It encodes CASSVAGNTGELFF.

The genes are TRBV11-2 and TRBJ2-5, with 12 bases identical to TRBD2. The germline V gene encodes CDR1 SGHAT and CDR2 FQNNGV. The ends lost 0 bases at V and 0 bases at J; junction bases unmatched: 5. CDR3 length: 18 residues. CDR3 loop: CASSLDIGLAGNQETQYF. As DNA, the CDR3 is TGTGCCAGCAGCTTAGATATCGGACTAGCGGGGAACCAAGAGACCCAGTACTTC.

This clone came up once. This chain connects TRBV5-3 to TRBJ2-7, with a tentative D call TRBD2 (6 bases). Being an ORF, TRBV5-3 has a function that is uncertain. The CDR3 loop spans 15 amino acids. With 4 bases removed from V and 2 bases from J, the gap between germline ends came to 16 bases. This CDR3 is CARSLGTDSPYEQYF. Here the CDR3 DNA reads TGTGCCAGAAGCCTGGGGACTGACTCGCCCTACGAGCAGTACTTC.

This clone was seen only once. The gene calls are TRBV5-1 and TRBJ2-7; a possible D gene is TRBD1 (6 bases). The CDR3 covers 15 residues. V was trimmed by 2 bases and J by 3 bases, leaving 15 bases between them. Germline V lookup: CDR1 SGHRS, CDR2 YFSETQ. The CDR3 DNA follows: TGCGCCAGCAGCTTCTTCCCAGGGGATGTCTACGAGCAGTACTTC. Encoded protein: CASSFFPGDVYEQYF.

V usage is TRBV30 and J usage is TRBJ1-2, with D hard to call. Germline CDR1 GTSNPN, CDR2 SVGIG (reference sequence). V lost 4 bases, J lost 6 bases, and 9 bases lay in between. The CDR3 has 11 amino acids. Here the CDR3 reads CAWTRGDGYTF. CDR3 nucleotides: TGTGCCTGGACGCGGGGTGATGGCTACACCTTC.

The rearrangement links TRBV6-5 to TRBJ2-7; possible D gene TRBD1, 5 bases. Per the germline V gene, CDR1 is MNHEY and CDR2 is SVGAGI. Trimming pared 2 bases from V and 1 base from J, leaving 9 bases between. This CDR3 is 14 amino acids long. This CDR3 is CASSYLDTSYEQYF. CDR3 nucleotide sequence: TGTGCCAGCAGTTACCTGGACACTTCCTACGAGCAGTACTTC.

The J gene is TRBJ1-4, the V gene TRBV6-7; D is ambiguous. TRBV6-7 is an ORF for which the function is uncertain. Trimming took off 2 bases at V and 0 bases at J, with 10 bases between the two ends. CDR3 length: 16 amino acids. CDR3 region: CASSYTGVATNEKLFF. The CDR3 DNA reads TGTGCCAGCAGTTACACCGGGGTGGCAACTAATGAAAAACTGTTTTTT.

The chain is built from TRBV9 and TRBJ2-1; 8 bases fit TRBD2. V was clipped by 0 bases and J by 3 bases; unmatched bases: 5. Germline V gene lookup returns CDR1 SGDLS and CDR2 YYNGEE. The CDR3 sequence is 16 residues long. The CDR3 spells CASSVDPAGVYNEQFF. The CDR3 nucleotides are TGTGCCAGCAGCGTAGATCCAGCGGGGGTCTACAATGAGCAGTTCTTC. Full variable domain (rest looked up from reference TRBV9 and TRBJ2-1): DSGVTQTPKHLITATGQRVTLRCSPRSGDLSVYWYQQSLDQGLQFLIQYYNGEERAKGNILERFSAQQFPDLHSELNLSSLELGDSALYFCASSVDPAGVYNEQFFGPGTRLTVL.

The rearrangement uses TRBV29-1 and TRBJ2-7, with 7 nucleotides matching TRBD1. The junction had 10 bases not matched to a gene; V was cut back by 3 bases and J by 5 bases. Germline V gene sequence: CDR1 SQVTM, CDR2 ANQGSEA. This CDR3 spans 14 amino acids. CDR3 nucleotide sequence: TGCAGCGTTGACCCAACCGGGGACAGCCACGAGCAGTACTTC. This encodes CSVDPTGDSHEQYF.

The V call is TRBV9, the J call TRBJ2-3; a possible D gene is TRBD2 (6 bases). The CDR3 is made up of 14 amino acids. Trimming cost V 0 bases and J 7 bases, with 12 bases left between them. Germline CDR1 reads SGDLS; CDR2 reads YYNGEE. The CDR3, as DNA: TGTGCCAGCAGCGTAGGGGGGACTTCTAATACGCAGTATTTT. Protein sequence: CASSVGGTSNTQYF.

This rearrangement joins TRBV7-2 to TRBJ2-3; D is uncertain. Germline loops: CDR1 SGHTA, CDR2 FQGNSA. The CDR3 loop spans 13 amino acids. The V and J ends lost 1 base and 5 bases respectively, with 7 bases between them. In DNA, the CDR3 is TGTGCCAGCAGCTTAGGGCCTGAAGATACGCAGTATTTT. This gives the protein CASSLGPEDTQYF.

The table lists this clone with a few counts. At one end the junction does not follow the germline gene, possibly because of a read error. Distinct nucleotide sequences in the sample also encode this CDR3. The V gene is TRBV7-2, the J gene TRBJ1-6; TRBD1 agrees at 7 bases. CDR1 SGHTA and CDR2 FQGNSA come from the germline V gene. This CDR3 contains 16 residues. The CDR3 loop is CASSPTTGTVNSPLHF. The DNA for the CDR3 is TGTGCCAGCAGCCCAACCACCGGGACAGTTAATTCCCCCCTCCACTTT.

J is TRBJ1-5 and V is TRBV7-2; tentative D call: TRBD1 (6 bases). CDR1 is SGHTA, CDR2 FQGNSA, per germline. Deletions cut 1 base from V and 6 bases from J, with 10 bases between. CDR3 size: 14 residues. The CDR3, as DNA: TGTGCCAGCAGCTTAGTACAGGGAACTCAGCCCCAGCATTTT. Protein sequence: CASSLVQGTQPQHF. Variable domain in full (rest from reference TRBV7-2 and TRBJ1-5): GAGVSQSPSNKVTEKGKDVELRCDPISGHTALYWYRQSLGQGLEFLIYFQGNSAPDKSGLPSDRFSAERTGGSVSTLTIQRTQQEDSAVYLCASSLVQGTQPQHFGDGTRLSIL.

The V call is TRBV5-4, the J call TRBJ1-2; 10 nucleotides line up with TRBD1. The CDR3 length is 14 residues. CDR1 and CDR2 from the germline V gene are SGHNT and YYREEE (reference sequence). V gave up 4 bases and J gave up 8 bases; unmatched junction bases: 8. The CDR3 loop is CASSPNRDRGGYTF. The CDR3 region has the DNA TGTGCCAGCAGCCCGAACCGGGACAGGGGAGGCTACACCTTC.

The rearrangement joins TRBV28 to TRBJ1-1; D is uncertain. The CDR3 covers 14 residues. Germline CDR1 MDHEN, CDR2 SYDVKM. Trimming removed 4 bases at V and 3 bases at J, with 12 bases between. CDR3 loop: CASSSSGRYTEAFF. The DNA of the CDR3 is TGTGCCAGCAGTTCCTCTGGGAGGTACACTGAAGCTTTCTTT. The complete variable domain, with remaining parts taken from reference TRBV28 and TRBJ1-1, reads DVKVTQSSRYLVKRTGEKVFLECVQDMDHENMFWYRQDPGLGLRLIYFSYDVKMKEKGDIPEGYSVSREKKERFSLILESASTNQTSMYLCASSSSGRYTEAFFGQGTRLTVV.

The J gene is TRBJ2-2, the V gene TRBV7-9; perhaps TRBD2 as D (6 bases). The V and J ends lost 3 bases and 1 base respectively, with 15 bases between them. CDR3 size: 17 residues. The germline CDR1 and CDR2 sequences are SEHNR and FQNEAQ (reference sequence). CDR3 DNA sequence: TGTGCCAGCAGCTTCGGGGGTGGGGGAATGAACACCGGGGAGCTGTTTTTT. Translated, it gives CASSFGGGGMNTGELFF.